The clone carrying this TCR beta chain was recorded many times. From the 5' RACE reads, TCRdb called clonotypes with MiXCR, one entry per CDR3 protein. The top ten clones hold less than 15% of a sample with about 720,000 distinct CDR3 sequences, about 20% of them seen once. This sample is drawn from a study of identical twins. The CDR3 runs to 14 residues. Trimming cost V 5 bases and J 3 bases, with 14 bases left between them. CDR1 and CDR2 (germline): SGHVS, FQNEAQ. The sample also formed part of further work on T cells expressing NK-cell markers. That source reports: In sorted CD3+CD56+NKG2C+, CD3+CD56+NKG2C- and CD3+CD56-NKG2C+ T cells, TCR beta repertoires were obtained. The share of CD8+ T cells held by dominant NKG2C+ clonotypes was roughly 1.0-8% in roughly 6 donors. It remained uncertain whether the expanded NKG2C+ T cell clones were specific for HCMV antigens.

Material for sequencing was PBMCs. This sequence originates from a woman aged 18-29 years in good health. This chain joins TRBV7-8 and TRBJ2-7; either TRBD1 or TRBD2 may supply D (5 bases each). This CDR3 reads CASSPGTGLYEQYF. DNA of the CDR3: TGTGCCAGCAGCCCCGGGACGGGCCTCTACGAGCAGTACTTC.